This T cell receptor (beta chain) was identified during a study of hypomethylating agent response in myelodysplastic syndrome. Study as a whole: Patients received azacitidine (about 75% of the 11) or decitabine (3 of 11). About six patients responded with complete response or hematologic improvement; roughly five did not. The study, taken as a whole, reports: Healthy controls were not age-matched to MDS patients, possibly affecting comparisons.

This clone appeared a few times. Its antigen is not known. Per the germline V gene, CDR1 is MNHEY and CDR2 is SMNVEV (reference sequence). V was cut by 6 bases and J by 4 bases, with 16 bases left in between. The CDR3 length is 16 residues. Method: immunoSEQ multiplex PCR; TCRdb's copy keeps in-frame clones and lacks some. The sample consists of some 3,700 clones, 85% to 90% of them appearing once. The origin of this receptor is a human donor with myelodysplastic syndrome. The genes are TRBV27 and TRBJ2-6; possible D gene TRBD2, 7 bases. This sample comprised bone marrow, obtained before or after starting hypomethylating agent treatment for myelodysplastic syndrome (not recorded which). This CDR3 is CASSTGHGRGANVLTF. CDR3 in DNA: TGTGCCAGCAGCACGGGACACGGGAGGGGGGCCAACGTCCTGACTTTC.